The rows below give T cell receptor beta chains drawn from one sample of a study of blood T cell repertoires in COVID-19. Only in-frame clones appear in the TCRdb table, and some are missing; sequencing was by immunoSEQ multiplex PCR. This repertoire shows about 270,000 clones, approximately 86% found once; its top ten account for under 3%. Sequencing was carried out using PBMCs or T cells enriched from blood (not recorded which). These receptor sequences come from a woman younger than 30 who had recovered from COVID-19. Both conserved end residues are part of each CDR3. D genes are given only for firm matches. Size is stated for part of the rows, as once, few or many counts, or as a class when the clone is expanded.

J: TRBJ2-3
D: TRBD2
V: TRBV7-2
size: -
DNA: TGTGCCAGCAGCTTATTTGGCGGGGGGGCTGAAGATACGCAGTATTTT
CDR3: CASSLFGGGAEDTQYF

J: TRBJ2-1
D: TRBD2
V: TRBV9
size: few
DNA: TGTGCCAGCAGCTCACAAGGACTAGCGGGGATGGATGAGCAGTTCTTC
CDR3: CASSSQGLAGMDEQFF

J: TRBJ2-3
D: -
V: TRBV10-3
size: -
DNA: TGTGCCGTCGGGTTCACAGATACGCAGTATTTT
CDR3: CAVGFTDTQYF

J: TRBJ2-2
D: -
V: TRBV5-1
size: once
DNA: TGCGCCAGCAGCTTGCAGGAGGGGCCCGGGGAGCTGTTTTTT
CDR3: CASSLQEGPGELFF

J: TRBJ2-7
D: -
V: TRBV15
size: -
DNA: TGTGCCACCAGCAACCCCTTAGGGGGAGCGTACGAGCAGTACTTC
CDR3: CATSNPLGGAYEQYF

J: TRBJ1-1
D: -
V: TRBV18
size: -
DNA: TGTGCCAGCTCACCACCGGCAGGCCTACCGGTCGCTGAAGCTTTCTTT
CDR3: CASSPPAGLPVAEAFF

J: TRBJ1-4
D: TRBD1
V: TRBV3-1/TRBV3-2
size: once
DNA: TGTGCCAGCAGCCAGGGGACAGTTTTATTTTTT
CDR3: CASSQGTVLFF

J: TRBJ2-7
D: -
V: TRBV19
size: -
DNA: TGTGCCAGTAGCCCCCGGGGGACCCCTGAAGTAGAGCAGTACTTC
CDR3: CASSPRGTPEVEQYF

J: TRBJ2-5
D: TRBD2
V: TRBV5-4
size: -
DNA: TGTGCCAGCAGCCTAAGCGGGGGGGCCGCCGGCGAGACCCAGTACTTC
CDR3: CASSLSGGAAGETQYF

J: TRBJ2-7
D: TRBD2
V: TRBV6-1
size: -
DNA: TGTGCCAGCAGTGAAGTTTGGCTAGCGGGGGAGTTCTACGAGCAGTACTTC
CDR3: CASSEVWLAGEFYEQYF

J: TRBJ2-7
D: -
V: TRBV7-6
size: -
DNA: TGTGCCAGCAGCCCTTTCGGGGGTTCCTACGAGCAGTACTTC
CDR3: CASSPFGGSYEQYF

J: TRBJ1-4
D: -
V: TRBV7-9
size: -
DNA: TGTGCCAGCAGCTTTGGAGCAACTAATGAAAAACTGTTTTTT
CDR3: CASSFGATNEKLFF

J: TRBJ2-1
D: TRBD1
V: TRBV18
size: -
DNA: TGTGCCAGCTCACCGAAGGCTCATATACCGGGACAGGGCGTTTACAATGAGCAGTTCTTC
CDR3: CASSPKAHIPGQGVYNEQFF

J: TRBJ2-7
D: TRBD2
V: TRBV7-9
size: -
DNA: TGTGCCAGCAGCTTAGTTAGCGGGAGTTTTTACGAGCAGTACTTC
CDR3: CASSLVSGSFYEQYF

J: TRBJ2-7
D: TRBD2
V: TRBV19
size: -
DNA: TGTGCCAGTAGTATGAGTCTAGCGGGTTTCTACGAGCAGTACTTC
CDR3: CASSMSLAGFYEQYF

J: TRBJ2-5
D: TRBD1
V: TRBV7-8
size: -
DNA: TGTGCCAGCAGCTTCACAGGGGGTCAAGAGACCCAGTACTTC
CDR3: CASSFTGGQETQYF

J: TRBJ1-5
D: -
V: TRBV29-1
size: -
DNA: TGCAGCGTGACGGACAGTTACAATCAGCCCCAGCATTTT
CDR3: CSVTDSYNQPQHF

J: TRBJ1-2
D: -
V: TRBV2
size: -
DNA: TGTGCCAGCAGTGTGTATAACTATGGCTACACCTTC
CDR3: CASSVYNYGYTF

J: TRBJ1-2
D: -
V: TRBV28
size: -
DNA: TGTGCCAGCAGTTTAAGAAAGGAGGGAGGGGTCTATGGCTACACCTTC
CDR3: CASSLRKEGGVYGYTF

J: TRBJ1-4
D: TRBD1
V: TRBV5-1
size: -
DNA: TGCGCCAGCAGCTTGCAGGGGGCATCAGTTGCAACTAATGAAAAACTGTTTTTT
CDR3: CASSLQGASVATNEKLFF

J: TRBJ1-2
D: TRBD1
V: TRBV19
size: -
DNA: TGTGCCAGTAGTATGGCCCCCTCATCAGGGGGCGGCTACACCTTC
CDR3: CASSMAPSSGGGYTF

J: TRBJ1-1
D: TRBD1
V: TRBV5-8
size: -
DNA: TGTGCCAGCAGCTACCGGGACAGGGTGGGAACTGAAGCTTTCTTT
CDR3: CASSYRDRVGTEAFF

J: TRBJ2-7
D: TRBD1
V: TRBV4-1
size: -
DNA: TGCGCCAGCAGCCAAGTTGGCCAGGGGGCATACGAGCAGTACTTC
CDR3: CASSQVGQGAYEQYF

J: TRBJ2-1
D: TRBD2
V: TRBV11-2
size: -
DNA: TGTGCCAGCAGCTTAGATAGCGGGGGGTACAATGAGCAGTTCTTC
CDR3: CASSLDSGGYNEQFF

J: TRBJ2-3
D: TRBD1
V: TRBV5-6
size: -
DNA: TGTGCCAGCAGCCTGAGTTACAGGGGTTTGGCAGATACGCAGTATTTT
CDR3: CASSLSYRGLADTQYF

J: TRBJ2-2
D: -
V: TRBV28
size: -
DNA: TGTGCCAGCAGTTTATTAACACCGAACACCGGGGAGCTGTTTTTT
CDR3: CASSLLTPNTGELFF

J: TRBJ1-2
D: -
V: TRBV11-2
size: few
DNA: TGTGCCAGCAGGACAGGTTCGAAAGGCTACACCTTC
CDR3: CASRTGSKGYTF

J: TRBJ2-1
D: TRBD2
V: TRBV27
size: -
DNA: TGTGCCAGCAGTTTAAGGTGGCTAGCGGGCAATGAGCAGTTCTTC
CDR3: CASSLRWLAGNEQFF

J: TRBJ1-2
D: -
V: TRBV11-2
size: once
DNA: TGTGCCAGCAGCAAACCTTCGGGGGGCTACACCTTC
CDR3: CASSKPSGGYTF

J: TRBJ1-5
D: TRBD1
V: TRBV5-1
size: -
DNA: TGCGCCAGCAGCCAAGGACAGGGAGGTCAGCCCCAGCATTTT
CDR3: CASSQGQGGQPQHF

J: TRBJ2-7
D: TRBD1
V: TRBV5-1
size: few
DNA: TGCGCCAGCAGCTTGCCGGGACAGGGGGCGCAGGGGCAGTACTTC
CDR3: CASSLPGQGAQGQYF

J: TRBJ2-5
D: TRBD2
V: TRBV18
size: -
DNA: TGTGCCAGCTCATCATACTCCGGGACTACGGAGACCCAGTACTTC
CDR3: CASSSYSGTTETQYF

J: TRBJ2-3
D: -
V: TRBV30
size: -
DNA: TGTGCCTGGAGTATGACGGGAGATAGCACAGATACGCAGTATTTT
CDR3: CAWSMTGDSTDTQYF

J: TRBJ2-1
D: -
V: TRBV11-2
size: once
DNA: TGTGCCAGCAGCTTAGAAACAAATTACAATGAGCAGTTCTTC
CDR3: CASSLETNYNEQFF

J: TRBJ2-5
D: TRBD1
V: TRBV15
size: -
DNA: TGTGCCACCAGCTCGACCGGGACAGGGGGGGAGACCCAGTACTTC
CDR3: CATSSTGTGGETQYF

J: TRBJ2-1
D: TRBD2
V: TRBV6-1
size: -
DNA: TGTGCCAGCAGTGAAGGGGTAGCGGGAGACCCCTACAATGAGCAGTTCTTC
CDR3: CASSEGVAGDPYNEQFF